A selection of T cell receptor beta chains follows, all from one sample in a study of cytomegalovirus exposure and HLA in healthy donors. Produced via immunoSEQ multiplex PCR; TCRdb's table is partial and in-frame only. The sample yields about 160,000 clones, over 60% seen once. Sequenced sample: PBMCs. The receptors were gathered from a woman in her 30s in good health and CMV-seronegative. Each CDR3 is given with its conserved first and last residue. A D gene is named only where the DNA matches it firmly. Size values are once, few and many counts, or a class for expanded clones, and some rows have none.

v_call	clone_size	j_call	d_call	cdr3_nt	cdr3_aa
TRBV9	.	TRBJ2-2	TRBD2	TGTGCCAGCAGCGCGCGACTAGCGGGGGTGACCGGGGAGCTGTTTTTT	CASSARLAGVTGELFF
TRBV7-9	.	TRBJ1-3	.	TGTGCCAGCAGAAAAGGGGCTTCTGACTCTGGAAACACCATATATTTT	CASRKGASDSGNTIYF
TRBV5-4	.	TRBJ2-3	TRBD2	TGTGCCAGCGGGGCGGGGGGATTTGGTACGCAGTATTTT	CASGAGGFGTQYF
TRBV2	.	TRBJ2-7	.	TGTGCCAGCGGAGGGACAGTCCCCTACGAGCAGTACTTC	CASGGTVPYEQYF
TRBV4-2	.	TRBJ1-4	.	TGTGCCAGCAGTCAAGGGTACGGTTCTAATGAAAAACTGTTTTTT	CASSQGYGSNEKLFF
TRBV7-3	.	TRBJ2-1	.	TGTGCCAGCAGCCCCACCCGCGCGATCCCCCTCGAATACAATGAGCAGTTCTTC	CASSPTRAIPLEYNEQFF
TRBV5-5	.	TRBJ1-5	TRBD1	TGTGCCAGCAGCCCTTTCTGGGACAGGGGGAATCAGCCCCAGCATTTT	CASSPFWDRGNQPQHF
TRBV28	.	TRBJ1-4	.	TGTGCCAGCAGTTTACTTATGCAGGGCGGAGAAAAACTGTTTTTT	CASSLLMQGGEKLFF
TRBV7-3	.	TRBJ2-1	TRBD2	TGTGCCAGCAGCCTTCCTCGGACTAGCTCAAATGAGCAGTTCTTC	CASSLPRTSSNEQFF
TRBV9	.	TRBJ1-3	TRBD1	TGTGCCAGCAGCGGGGAACAGGGGGATGGAAACACCATATATTTT	CASSGEQGDGNTIYF
TRBV29-1	.	TRBJ2-1	TRBD2	TGCAGCGTCTCCCCCGGGACTAGCGGTTCCTACAATGAGCAGTTCTTC	CSVSPGTSGSYNEQFF
TRBV2	few	TRBJ2-3	.	TGTGCCAGCAGGGCAGGCAGCACAGATACGCAGTATTTT	CASRAGSTDTQYF
TRBV18	.	TRBJ2-7	.	TGTGCCAGCTCCGAGGAGGGGTCCCCTTTCTACGAGCAGTACTTC	CASSEEGSPFYEQYF
TRBV5-1	.	TRBJ1-2	TRBD1	TGCGCCAGCACGGGACAGGGTGTCTATGGCTACACCTTC	CASTGQGVYGYTF
TRBV4-3	few	TRBJ1-1	.	TGCGCCAGCAGCCACGGAGAGCCTTCGGGCACTGAAGCTTTCTTT	CASSHGEPSGTEAFF
TRBV7-2	.	TRBJ1-1	.	TGTGCCAGCAGCTTAGAGGACATCATGAACACTGAAGCTTTCTTT	CASSLEDIMNTEAFF
TRBV6-1	.	TRBJ2-3	.	TGTGCCAGCACCCGCGGTATTCAAGATACGCAGTATTTT	CASTRGIQDTQYF
TRBV28	.	TRBJ2-1	TRBD2	TGTGCCAGCACACTCGGGACTAGCGTTCCTGAGTTCTTC	CASTLGTSVPEFF
TRBV4-1	.	TRBJ1-6	.	TGCGCCAGCAGTCGCACTGATCGGTCTAATTCACCCCTCCACTTT	CASSRTDRSNSPLHF
TRBV10-3	.	TRBJ2-3	TRBD2	TGTGCCATCGGGGCCCTGGCGGGAGGCCGCACAGATACGCAGTATTTT	CAIGALAGGRTDTQYF
TRBV28	.	TRBJ2-5	TRBD1	TGTGCCAGCAGTTGGCAGGGGGTTGAGACCCAGTACTTC	CASSWQGVETQYF
TRBV19	few	TRBJ1-2	.	TGTGCCAGTAGTATGGGCAGGGACTATGGCTACACCTTC	CASSMGRDYGYTF
TRBV28	.	TRBJ1-2	TRBD1	TGTGCCAGCAGTTATAAGACAGGGTGGTATGGCTACACCTTC	CASSYKTGWYGYTF
TRBV4-3	.	TRBJ2-7	TRBD2	TGCGCCAGCAGCCCCGGAGGACTAGCGGGAGGCGGTGCCTACGAGCAGTACTTC	CASSPGGLAGGGAYEQYF
TRBV7-3	.	TRBJ2-1	TRBD2	TGTGCCAGCAGCTCTCAGCGGGAGGGGGAGCAGTTCTTC	CASSSQREGEQFF
TRBV5-6	once	TRBJ1-1	TRBD1	TGTGCCAGCAGCTTGTCCCCAGGGGGGAACACTGAAGCTTTCTTT	CASSLSPGGNTEAFF
TRBV28	.	TRBJ1-2	.	TGTGCCAGCAGTTTAGTCACCCAGGGGCATGGCTACACCTTC	CASSLVTQGHGYTF
TRBV2	.	TRBJ1-2	.	TGTGCCACCGTTCCCCAGGGCGGGGCCGAGGGTTTTGGCTACACCTTC	CATVPQGGAEGFGYTF
TRBV27	.	TRBJ2-4	.	TGTGCCAGTGTGGGACTAGCCAAAAACATTCAGTACTTC	CASVGLAKNIQYF
TRBV19	.	TRBJ1-5	.	TGTGCCAGTAGTATAGCCTCACAGGGAACTCAGCCCCAGCATTTT	CASSIASQGTQPQHF
TRBV5-1	.	TRBJ2-3	TRBD2	TGCGCCAGCGGTCCCGTAGCGGGAGACGGGGCAGATACGCAGTATTTT	CASGPVAGDGADTQYF
TRBV6-6	few	TRBJ2-2	TRBD2	TGTGCCAGCAGGGCGGGGGGGACGGACACCGGGGAGCTGTTTTTT	CASRAGGTDTGELFF
TRBV9	.	TRBJ1-1	TRBD1	TGTGCCAGCAACCAGGGGGCAGTGGACACTGAAGCTTTCTTT	CASNQGAVDTEAFF
TRBV15	.	TRBJ2-3	.	TGTGCCACCAGCAGAGATCGACACATAAATCAGTATTTT	CATSRDRHINQYF
TRBV29-1	.	TRBJ2-5	.	TGCAGCGTTGACGCTGAGCAGCGGGAGACCCAGTACTTC	CSVDAEQRETQYF
TRBV7-2	.	TRBJ2-2	.	TGTGCCAGCAGCCAAGGACTAAGAGGCGGGGAGCTGTTTTTT	CASSQGLRGGELFF
TRBV6-6	.	TRBJ2-1	TRBD2	TGTGCCAGCAGTTACTCAACTAGCGGGAGCTATGAGCAGTTCTTC	CASSYSTSGSYEQFF
TRBV2	few	TRBJ2-6	.	TGTGCCAGAAATGAGGGTTACTCTGGGGCCAACGTCCTGACTTTC	CARNEGYSGANVLTF
TRBV21-1	.	TRBJ2-1	.	TGTGCCAGCAACCCGGGACTAGCGGTCCACAATGAGCAGTTCTTC	CASNPGLAVHNEQFF
TRBV5-1	.	TRBJ2-1	TRBD2	TGCGCCAGCAGTCCTAGCGGGACGTCTTACAATGAGCAGTTCTTC	CASSPSGTSYNEQFF
TRBV2	.	TRBJ1-5	.	TGTGCCAGCAGGGACCTGAGGGATGGGCAGCCCCAGCATTTT	CASRDLRDGQPQHF
TRBV4-1	.	TRBJ2-2	TRBD1	TGCGCCAGCAGCCAGGGACAGGGTGACACCGGGGAGCTGTTTTTT	CASSQGQGDTGELFF
TRBV5-4	.	TRBJ2-7	TRBD1	TGTGCCAGCAGCTCAGGGGGAACCTACGAGCAGTACTTC	CASSSGGTYEQYF
TRBV11-1	.	TRBJ2-3	.	TGTGCCAGCAGCCTGTATCCGGGACAAGGCACAGATACGCAGTATTTT	CASSLYPGQGTDTQYF
TRBV29-1	.	TRBJ2-1	TRBD2	TGCAGCGTGGGACTAGCGGGAGAAATGCTGCAGTTCTTC	CSVGLAGEMLQFF
TRBV20-1	.	TRBJ2-7	TRBD1	TGCAGTGCGTGGACAGGCAACGAGCAGTACTTC	CSAWTGNEQYF
TRBV30	.	TRBJ1-6	.	TGTGCCTGGAGTGTAGACAGAAGTTCACCTCTCCACTTT	CAWSVDRSSPLHF
TRBV19	few	TRBJ1-5	TRBD1	TGTGCCAGTAGTATGGGGACAGCCTATAGCAATCAGCCCCAGCATTTT	CASSMGTAYSNQPQHF